One and the same sample provided the 17 T cell receptor beta chains below, sequenced in a study of T cells after posttransplantation cyclophosphamide. The repertoire was sequenced with immunoSEQ multiplex PCR; TCRdb's copy has only in-frame clones and lacks some. The table has 3,400 or so clones, roughly 96% seen once. Sequencing input: naive CD8+ T cells sorted from PBMCs. Receptor source: a woman aged 50 to 60 in good health and a related stem cell transplant donor.

In this sample, this clone turned up once. The V and J genes are TRBV30 and TRBJ2-7; 7 bases line up with TRBD2. Germline loops: CDR1 GTSNPN, CDR2 SVGIG (reference sequence). The CDR3 contains 15 residues. V was pared by 4 bases and J by 5 bases, with 14 bases of the junction left unmatched. CDR3 residues: CAWTLGLREFNEQYF. CDR3 nucleotides: TGTGCCTGGACCCTTGGCTTGCGGGAGTTCAACGAGCAGTACTTC. Together with reference TRBV30 and TRBJ2-7, the CDR3 gives the full variable domain: SQTIHQWPATLVQPVGSPLSLECTVEGTSNPNLYWYRQAAGRGLQLLFYSVGIGQISSEVPQNLSASRPQDRQFILSSKKLLLSDSGFYLCAWTLGLREFNEQYFGPGTRLTVT.

The gene calls are TRBV6-1 and TRBJ1-2, with TRBD1 as a possible D gene (5 bases). CDR1 is MNHNS and CDR2 is SASEGT in the germline V gene. The CDR3 has 16 residues. Trimming shortened V by 1 base and J by 1 base, and 13 bases separated the two germline ends. The CDR3 DNA reads TGTGCCAGCAGTGAAGGCACAGGATCCTTTAACTATGGCTACACCTTC. Its translation is CASSEGTGSFNYGYTF.

The chain joins TRBV9 to TRBJ2-2; TRBD2 matches 10 bases. This CDR3 contains 16 residues. V lost 2 bases, J lost 4 bases, and 5 bases stayed unmatched. Germline-derived CDR1 and CDR2 are SGDLS and YYNGEE. The CDR3 protein is CASSVGLAEITGELFF. CDR3 DNA sequence: TGTGCCAGCAGCGTCGGACTAGCGGAGATCACCGGGGAGCTGTTTTTT.

Only one count was recorded for this clone. The chain combines TRBV27 with TRBJ2-7; tentatively, D is TRBD1 (6 bases). Per the germline V gene, CDR1 is MNHEY and CDR2 is SMNVEV (reference sequence). CDR3 size: 14 residues. Trimming stripped 7 bases from V and 3 bases from J, with 16 bases between. This CDR3 reads CASTRIGTSYEQYF. The CDR3 region has the DNA TGTGCCAGCACCCGAATCGGGACAAGCTACGAGCAGTACTTC.

The chain combines TRBV15 with TRBJ1-1; tentative D call: TRBD1 (5 bases). This CDR3 has 14 residues. Germline V lookup: CDR1 LNHNV, CDR2 YYDKDF (reference sequence). V lost 7 bases and J lost 0, with 12 bases in between. For the CDR3, the DNA is TGTGCCACCACCAAGACAGCTTTGAACACTGAAGCTTTCTTT. Translation gives CATTKTALNTEAFF.

The chain is built from TRBV4-1 and TRBJ2-7, with D possibly matching TRBD1 (6 bases). Germline-derived CDR1 and CDR2 are MGHRA and YSYEKL. CDR3 length equals 17 residues. V gave up 4 bases and J gave up 3 bases, with 22 bases separating them. CDR3 sequence reads: CASSPQDAGTRLYEQYF. Written as DNA, the CDR3 is TGCGCCAGCAGCCCCCAAGACGCCGGGACAAGACTCTACGAGCAGTACTTC.

The chain links TRBV18 to TRBJ2-5, with TRBD2 identical over 8 bases. This CDR3 spans 15 amino acids. Germline assignment: CDR1 KGHSH and CDR2 LQKENI. The V and J ends lost 2 bases and 4 bases, in that order; junction bases with no gene match: 6. CDR3: CASSPSGSSGETQYF. In nucleotides, the CDR3 is TGTGCCAGCTCACCAAGCGGGAGTTCGGGAGAGACCCAGTACTTC.

V usage is TRBV27 and J usage is TRBJ2-5, with a tentative D call TRBD2 (6 bases). This CDR3 region has 12 residues. CDR1 is MNHEY and CDR2 is SMNVEV in the germline V gene (reference sequence). V dropped 10 bases and J dropped 3 bases, with 12 bases sitting between them. The CDR3 nucleotides are TGTGCCATCCGGGACTTAGAAGAGACCCAGTACTTC. Protein sequence: CAIRDLEETQYF.

The chain links TRBV4-1 to TRBJ2-5; weak D call: TRBD2 (6 bases). The V end lost 4 bases, the J end lost 5 bases, and 17 bases lay between the germline ends. The germline gives CDR1 MGHRA, CDR2 YSYEKL. There are 15 residues in the CDR3. CDR3 DNA: TGCGCCAGCAGCCGACTAGTCCTAGCGAGGGAGACCCAGTACTTC. Its protein is CASSRLVLARETQYF.

V and J are TRBV27 and TRBJ1-2; a possible D gene is TRBD1 (6 bases). Germline V gene lookup returns CDR1 MNHEY and CDR2 SMNVEV (reference sequence). V lost 6 bases to trimming and J lost 4 bases, with 18 bases between them. This CDR3 is built from 15 residues. CDR3 bases: TGTGCCAGCAGAACAGCGGGGGCGGTCGGCTATGGCTACACCTTC. Protein: CASRTAGAVGYGYTF.

CDR3: CASSYSSEETQYF. The CDR3 nucleotides read TGTGCCAGCAGTTACTCGTCGGAGGAGACCCAGTACTTC. V usage is TRBV6-5 and J usage is TRBJ2-5; no clear D gene. V lost 0 bases, J lost 5 bases, and 7 bases lay in between. The CDR3 totals 13 residues. CDR1 is MNHEY and CDR2 is SVGAGI in the germline V gene.

The chain combines TRBV19 with TRBJ2-7; 16 bases align to TRBD2. This CDR3 has 16 amino acids. Germline V CDR1 and CDR2: LNHDA, SQIVND (reference sequence). Germline trimming cut 3 bases from V and 6 bases from J; bases unmatched to any gene: 5. DNA for the CDR3: TGTGCCAGTAGTATGGGACTAGCGGGAGGGCTTTCCGAGCAGTACTTC. Protein product: CASSMGLAGGLSEQYF.

The chain joins TRBV11-2 to TRBJ2-7, with D possibly matching TRBD2 (6 bases). The DNA end favors TRBJ2-5, so the J call may be wrong. CDR3 size: 15 residues. In germline, CDR1 is SGHAT, CDR2 FQNNGV. CDR3: CASSFRPRELGTQYF. The CDR3 bases are TGTGCCAGCAGCTTTAGACCCCGGGAGTTAGGGACCCAGTACTTC.

V and J are TRBV27 and TRBJ2-2, with 7 bases identical to TRBD2. The CDR3 is 15 amino acids. Germline trimming cut 6 bases from V and 8 bases from J; bases unmatched to any gene: 12. The germline gives CDR1 MNHEY, CDR2 SMNVEV (reference sequence). The CDR3 DNA reads as TGTGCCAGCAGCACCTTTGCGGGAGTATTTGGGGAGCTGTTTTTT. Translating gives CASSTFAGVFGELFF.

In DNA form, the CDR3 reads TGTGCCAGCTCACCAACTACCCATCCCTACGAGCAGTACTTC. Protein sequence: CASSPTTHPYEQYF. The V call is TRBV18, the J call TRBJ2-7; no clear D. The CDR3 is made up of 14 amino acids. V gave up 2 bases and J gave up 2 bases, with 10 bases separating them. Germline-derived CDR1 and CDR2 are KGHSH and LQKENI.

V and J are TRBV7-9 and TRBJ2-3; D unclear. This CDR3 comprises 12 residues. With 5 bases removed from V and 7 bases from J, the gap between germline ends came to 10 bases. The germline CDR1 and CDR2 sequences are SEHNR and FQNEAQ (reference sequence). Written as DNA, the CDR3 is TGTGCCAGCAGCACCATGAGGAATACGCAGTATTTT. The encoded protein is CASSTMRNTQYF.

The genes are TRBV4-2 and TRBJ2-5, with 10 bases matching TRBD2. In germline, CDR1 is LGHNA, CDR2 YNFKEQ. With 0 bases clipped from V and 3 bases from J, the junction kept 7 bases outside the gene matches. This CDR3 has 17 amino acids. CDR3 coding DNA: TGTGCCAGCAGCCAAGACCTAGCGGGAGAAGAGGAAGAGACCCAGTACTTC. The encoded protein is CASSQDLAGEEEETQYF.